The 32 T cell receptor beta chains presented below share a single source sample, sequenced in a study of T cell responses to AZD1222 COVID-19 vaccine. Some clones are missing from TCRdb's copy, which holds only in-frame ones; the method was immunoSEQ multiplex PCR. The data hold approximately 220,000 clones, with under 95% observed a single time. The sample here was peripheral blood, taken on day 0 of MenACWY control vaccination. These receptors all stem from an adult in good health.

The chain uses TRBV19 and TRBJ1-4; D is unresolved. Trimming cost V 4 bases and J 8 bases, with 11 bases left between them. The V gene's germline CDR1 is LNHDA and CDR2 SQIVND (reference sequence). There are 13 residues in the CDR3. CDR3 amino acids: CASSTQSREKLFF. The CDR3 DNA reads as TGTGCCAGTAGTACACAAAGTAGGGAAAAACTGTTTTTT.

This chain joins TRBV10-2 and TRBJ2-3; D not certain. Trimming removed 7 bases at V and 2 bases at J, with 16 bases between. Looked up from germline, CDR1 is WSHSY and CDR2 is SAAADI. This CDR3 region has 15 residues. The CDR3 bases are TGCGCCAGCACCCAAAATTTAGCCTACACAGATACGCAGTATTTT. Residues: CASTQNLAYTDTQYF.

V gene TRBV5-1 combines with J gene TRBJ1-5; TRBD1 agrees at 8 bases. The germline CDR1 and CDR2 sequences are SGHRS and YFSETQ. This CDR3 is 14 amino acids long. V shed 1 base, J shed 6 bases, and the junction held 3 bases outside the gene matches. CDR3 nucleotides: TGCGCCAGCAGCTTGAACCAGGGGGCTCAGCCCCAGCATTTT. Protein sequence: CASSLNQGAQPQHF.

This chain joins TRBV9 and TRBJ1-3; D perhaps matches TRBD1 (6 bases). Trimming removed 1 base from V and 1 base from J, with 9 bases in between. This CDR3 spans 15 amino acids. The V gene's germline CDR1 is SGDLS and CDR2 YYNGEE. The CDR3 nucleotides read TGTGCCAGCAGCGTAAATACAGGGTCTGGAAACACCATATATTTT. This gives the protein CASSVNTGSGNTIYF.

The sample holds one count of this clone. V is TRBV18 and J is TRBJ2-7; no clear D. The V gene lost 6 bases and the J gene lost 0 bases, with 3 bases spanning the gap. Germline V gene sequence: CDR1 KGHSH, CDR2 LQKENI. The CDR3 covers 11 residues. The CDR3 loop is CASSHSYEQYF. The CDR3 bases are TGTGCCAGCTCCCACTCCTACGAGCAGTACTTC.

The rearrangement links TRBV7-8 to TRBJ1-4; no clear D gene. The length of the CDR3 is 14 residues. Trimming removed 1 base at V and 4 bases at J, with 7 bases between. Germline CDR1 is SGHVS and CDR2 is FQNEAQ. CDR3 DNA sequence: TGTGCCAGCAGCTTAGGCTGGGTTAATGAAAAACTGTTTTTT. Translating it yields CASSLGWVNEKLFF.

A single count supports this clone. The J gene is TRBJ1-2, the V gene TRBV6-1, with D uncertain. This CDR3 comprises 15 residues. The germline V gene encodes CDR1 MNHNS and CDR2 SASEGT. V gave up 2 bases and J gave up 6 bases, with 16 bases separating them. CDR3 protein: CASSESRAELDGYTF. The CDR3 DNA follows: TGTGCCAGCAGTGAATCGAGGGCGGAATTGGATGGCTACACCTTC.

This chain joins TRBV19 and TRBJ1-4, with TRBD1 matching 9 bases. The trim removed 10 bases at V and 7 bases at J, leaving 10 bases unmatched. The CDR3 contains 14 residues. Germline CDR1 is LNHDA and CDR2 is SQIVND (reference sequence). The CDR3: CATAGTGTGEKLFF. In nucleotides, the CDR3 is TGTGCCACCGCTGGGACAGGGACGGGTGAAAAACTGTTTTTT.

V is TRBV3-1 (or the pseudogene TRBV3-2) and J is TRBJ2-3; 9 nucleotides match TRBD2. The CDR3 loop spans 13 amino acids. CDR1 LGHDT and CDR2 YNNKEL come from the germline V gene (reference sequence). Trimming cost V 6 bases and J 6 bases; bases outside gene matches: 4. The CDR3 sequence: CASRSSGVDTQYF. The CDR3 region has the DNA TGTGCCAGCAGATCTAGCGGGGTGGATACGCAGTATTTT.

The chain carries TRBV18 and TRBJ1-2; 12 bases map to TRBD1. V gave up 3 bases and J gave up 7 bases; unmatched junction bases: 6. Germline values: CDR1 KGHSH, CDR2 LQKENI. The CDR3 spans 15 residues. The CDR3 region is CASSPGDRGLTGYTF. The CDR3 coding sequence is TGTGCCAGCTCACCGGGGGACAGGGGGCTAACTGGCTACACCTTC. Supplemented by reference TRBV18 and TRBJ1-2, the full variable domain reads NAGVMQNPRHLVRRRGQEARLRCSPMKGHSHVYWYRQLPEEGLKFMVYLQKENIIDESGMPKERFSAEFPKEGPSILRIQQVVRGDSAAYFCASSPGDRGLTGYTFGSGTRLTVV.

The CDR3 DNA reads TGTGCCAGCTCACCAGCCTTGAATTCACCCCTCCACTTT. Protein product: CASSPALNSPLHF. The rearrangement uses TRBV18 and TRBJ1-6; D not certain. The germline CDR1 and CDR2 sequences are KGHSH and LQKENI. The CDR3 covers 13 residues. V shed 2 bases and J shed 7 bases, with 6 bases lying between them.

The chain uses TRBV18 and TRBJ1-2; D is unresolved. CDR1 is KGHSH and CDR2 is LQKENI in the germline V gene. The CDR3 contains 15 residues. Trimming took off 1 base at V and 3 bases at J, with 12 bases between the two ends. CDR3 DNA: TGTGCCAGCTCACCACGGGGAAAGGGCGACTATGGCTACACCTTC. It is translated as CASSPRGKGDYGYTF.

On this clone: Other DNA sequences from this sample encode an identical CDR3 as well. The DNA of the CDR3 is TGTGCCAGCAGACAGGGGGCTGGAAACACCATATATTTT. It is translated as CASRQGAGNTIYF. V is TRBV2 and J is TRBJ1-3; TRBD1 matches 8 bases. CDR1 SNHLY and CDR2 FYNNEI come from the germline V gene. The V gene end was trimmed by 6 bases and the J gene end by 2 bases; junction bases not matched to a gene: 0. The CDR3 covers 13 residues.

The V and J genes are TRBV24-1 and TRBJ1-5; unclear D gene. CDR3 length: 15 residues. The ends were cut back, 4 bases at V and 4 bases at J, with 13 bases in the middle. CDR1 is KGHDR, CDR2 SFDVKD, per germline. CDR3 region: CATSDPKNPNQPQHF. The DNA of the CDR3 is TGTGCCACCAGTGACCCAAAGAACCCGAATCAGCCCCAGCATTTT.

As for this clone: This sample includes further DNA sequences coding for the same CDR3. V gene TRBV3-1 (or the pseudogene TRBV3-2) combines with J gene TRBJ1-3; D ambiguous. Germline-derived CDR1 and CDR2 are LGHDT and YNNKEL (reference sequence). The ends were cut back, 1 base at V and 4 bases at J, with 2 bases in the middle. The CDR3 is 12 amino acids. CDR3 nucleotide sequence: TGTGCCAGCAGCCAAGTAGGAAACACCATATATTTT. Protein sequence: CASSQVGNTIYF.

CDR3 coding DNA: TGTGCCAGCAGTGAACGATCGTTCTATAATTCACCCCTCCACTTT. Translated: CASSERSFYNSPLHF. The chain employs TRBV6-1 and TRBJ1-6; D is undetermined. The CDR3 has 15 amino acids. V was pared by 2 bases and J by 3 bases, with 8 bases between. Per germline, CDR1 MNHNS and CDR2 SASEGT.

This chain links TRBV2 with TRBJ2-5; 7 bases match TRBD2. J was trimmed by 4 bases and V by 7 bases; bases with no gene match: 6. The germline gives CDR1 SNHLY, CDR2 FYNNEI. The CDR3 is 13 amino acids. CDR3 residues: CASKGERGETQYF. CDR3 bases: TGTGCCAGCAAAGGGGAGCGGGGAGAGACCCAGTACTTC.

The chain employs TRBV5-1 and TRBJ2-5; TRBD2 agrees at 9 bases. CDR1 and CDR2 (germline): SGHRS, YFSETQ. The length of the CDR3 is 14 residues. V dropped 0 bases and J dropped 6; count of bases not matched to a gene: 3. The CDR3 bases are TGCGCCAGCAGCTTGGATAGCGGGGGTAAGACCCAGTACTTC. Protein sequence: CASSLDSGGKTQYF.

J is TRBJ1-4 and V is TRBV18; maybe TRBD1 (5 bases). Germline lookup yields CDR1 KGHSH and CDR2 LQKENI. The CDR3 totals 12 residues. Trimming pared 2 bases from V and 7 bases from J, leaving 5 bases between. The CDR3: CASSPRGEKLFF. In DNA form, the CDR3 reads TGTGCCAGCTCACCAAGGGGTGAAAAACTGTTTTTT.

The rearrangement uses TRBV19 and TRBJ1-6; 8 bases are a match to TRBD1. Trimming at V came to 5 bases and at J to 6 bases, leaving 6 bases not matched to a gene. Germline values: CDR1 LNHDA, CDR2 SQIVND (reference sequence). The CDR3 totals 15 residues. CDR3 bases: TGTGCCAGTAGTTTGGGACAGGAGATTAATTCACCCCTCCACTTT. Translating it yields CASSLGQEINSPLHF.

Here the CDR3 reads CASSVLGHRGPDTQYF. DNA for the CDR3: TGTGCCAGTAGTGTCCTGGGGCACAGGGGGCCGGATACGCAGTATTTT. The J gene is TRBJ2-3, the V gene TRBV19, with 9 bases lining up with TRBD1. Germline V gives CDR1 LNHDA, CDR2 SQIVND (reference sequence). After removal of 5 bases from V and 6 bases from J, the junction contained 12 bases not matched to a gene. This CDR3 is built from 16 residues.

CDR3 loop: CASSMTGGNEKLFF. As DNA, the CDR3 is TGTGCCAGTAGTATGACAGGGGGTAATGAAAAACTGTTTTTT. The V call is TRBV19, the J call TRBJ1-4; 9 bases line up with TRBD1. Losses at the gene ends were 3 bases for V and 4 bases for J; bases not matched to a gene: 0. This CDR3 has 14 amino acids. Germline loops: CDR1 LNHDA, CDR2 SQIVND (reference sequence).

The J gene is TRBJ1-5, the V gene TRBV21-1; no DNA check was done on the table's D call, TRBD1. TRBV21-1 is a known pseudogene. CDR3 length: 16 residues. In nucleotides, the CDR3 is TGTGCCAGCAGCACCACCTCGTACAGGGGCAATCAGCCCCAGCATTTT. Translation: CASSTTSYRGNQPQHF.

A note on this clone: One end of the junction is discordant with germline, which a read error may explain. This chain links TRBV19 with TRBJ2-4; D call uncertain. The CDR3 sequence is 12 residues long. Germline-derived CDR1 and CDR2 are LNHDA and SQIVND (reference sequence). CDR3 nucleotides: TGTGCCAGTAGTTCTGCCAGAAACATTCAGTACTTC. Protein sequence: CASSSARNIQYF.

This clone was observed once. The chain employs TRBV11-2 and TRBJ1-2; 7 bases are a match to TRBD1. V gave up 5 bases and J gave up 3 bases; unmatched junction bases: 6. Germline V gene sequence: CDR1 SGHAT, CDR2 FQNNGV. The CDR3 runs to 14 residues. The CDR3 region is CASSQQGPHYGYTF. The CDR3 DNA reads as TGTGCCAGCAGCCAACAGGGGCCTCACTATGGCTACACCTTC.

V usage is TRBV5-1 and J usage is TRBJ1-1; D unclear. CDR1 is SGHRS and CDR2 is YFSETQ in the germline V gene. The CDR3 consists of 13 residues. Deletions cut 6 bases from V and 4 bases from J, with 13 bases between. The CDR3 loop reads CASTTEAGTEAFF. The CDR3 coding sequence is TGCGCCAGCACTACGGAGGCGGGCACTGAAGCTTTCTTT.

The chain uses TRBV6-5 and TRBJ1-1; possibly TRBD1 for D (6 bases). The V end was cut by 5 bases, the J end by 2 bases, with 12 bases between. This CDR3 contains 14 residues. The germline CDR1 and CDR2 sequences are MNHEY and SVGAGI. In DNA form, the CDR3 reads TGTGCCAGCAGTCAGGGAGGGGGAAACACTGAAGCTTTCTTT. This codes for CASSQGGGNTEAFF.

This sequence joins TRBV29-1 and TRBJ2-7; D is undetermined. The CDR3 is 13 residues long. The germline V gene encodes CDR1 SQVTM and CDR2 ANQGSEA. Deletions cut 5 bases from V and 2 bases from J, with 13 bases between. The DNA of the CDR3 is TGCAGCGTTTCCGACGGCAGAGCCTACGAGCAGTACTTC. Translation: CSVSDGRAYEQYF.

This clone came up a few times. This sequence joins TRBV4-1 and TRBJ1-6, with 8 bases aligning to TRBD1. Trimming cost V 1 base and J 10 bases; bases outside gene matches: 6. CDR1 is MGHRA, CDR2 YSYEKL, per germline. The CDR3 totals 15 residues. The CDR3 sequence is CASSQADRGKSPLHF. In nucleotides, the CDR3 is TGCGCCAGCAGCCAAGCTGACAGGGGAAAATCACCCCTCCACTTT.

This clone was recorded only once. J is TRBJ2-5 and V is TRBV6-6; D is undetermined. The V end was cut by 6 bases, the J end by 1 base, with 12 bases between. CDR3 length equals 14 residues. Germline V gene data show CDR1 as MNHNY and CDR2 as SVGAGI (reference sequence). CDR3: CASRGSAVQETQYF. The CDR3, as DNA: TGTGCCAGCAGGGGGTCAGCCGTCCAAGAGACCCAGTACTTC.

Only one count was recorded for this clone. The CDR3 nucleotides are TGTGCCAGCACCGGGACACCATACAATGAGCAGTTCTTC. This gives the protein CASTGTPYNEQFF. This sequence joins TRBV2 and TRBJ2-1, with D perhaps TRBD1 (6 bases). CDR3 length equals 13 residues. V was pared by 7 bases and J by 4 bases, with 11 bases between. CDR1 and CDR2 (germline): SNHLY, FYNNEI.

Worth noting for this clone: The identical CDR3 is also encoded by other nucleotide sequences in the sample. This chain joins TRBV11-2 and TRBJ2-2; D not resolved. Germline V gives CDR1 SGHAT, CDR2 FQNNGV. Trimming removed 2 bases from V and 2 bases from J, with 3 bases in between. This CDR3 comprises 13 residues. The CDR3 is CASSLTNTGELFF. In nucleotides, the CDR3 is TGTGCCAGCAGCTTAACAAACACCGGGGAGCTGTTTTTT.